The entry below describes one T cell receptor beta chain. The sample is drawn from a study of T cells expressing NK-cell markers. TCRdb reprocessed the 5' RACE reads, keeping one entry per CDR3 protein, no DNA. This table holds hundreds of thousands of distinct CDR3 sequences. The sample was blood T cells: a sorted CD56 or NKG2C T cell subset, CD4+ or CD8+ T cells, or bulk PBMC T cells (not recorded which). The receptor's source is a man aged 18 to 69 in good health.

CDR3 loop: CASSFLGTDYGYTF. The chain combines TRBV7-9 with TRBJ1-2; the D gene TCRdb calls, TRBD1, cannot be checked with no DNA. This CDR3 is built from 14 residues. CDR1 is SEHNR, CDR2 FQNEAQ, per germline (reference sequence). The full variable domain, completed using reference TRBV7-9 and TRBJ1-2, is DTGVSQNPRHKITKRGQNVTFRCDPISEHNRLYWYRQTLGQGPEFLTYFQNEAQLEKSRLLSDRFSAERPKGSFSTLEIQRTEQGDSAMYLCASSFLGTDYGYTFGSGTRLTVV.